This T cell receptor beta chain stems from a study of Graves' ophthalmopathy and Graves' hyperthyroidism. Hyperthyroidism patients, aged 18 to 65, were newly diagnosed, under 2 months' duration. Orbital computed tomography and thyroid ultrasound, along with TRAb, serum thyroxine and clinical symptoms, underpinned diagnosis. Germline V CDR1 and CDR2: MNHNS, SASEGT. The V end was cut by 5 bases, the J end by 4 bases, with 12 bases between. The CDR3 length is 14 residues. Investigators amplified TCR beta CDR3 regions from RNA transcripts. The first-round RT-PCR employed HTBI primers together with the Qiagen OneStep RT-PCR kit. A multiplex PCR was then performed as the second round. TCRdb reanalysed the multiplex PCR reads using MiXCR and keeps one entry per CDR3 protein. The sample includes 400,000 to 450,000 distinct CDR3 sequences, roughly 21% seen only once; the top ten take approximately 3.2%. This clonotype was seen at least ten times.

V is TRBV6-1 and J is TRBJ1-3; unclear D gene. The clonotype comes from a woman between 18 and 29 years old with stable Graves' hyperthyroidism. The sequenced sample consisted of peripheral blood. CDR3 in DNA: TGTGCCAGCAGTCCCCCCGGGATCGGAAACACCATATATTTT. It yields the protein CASSPPGIGNTIYF.